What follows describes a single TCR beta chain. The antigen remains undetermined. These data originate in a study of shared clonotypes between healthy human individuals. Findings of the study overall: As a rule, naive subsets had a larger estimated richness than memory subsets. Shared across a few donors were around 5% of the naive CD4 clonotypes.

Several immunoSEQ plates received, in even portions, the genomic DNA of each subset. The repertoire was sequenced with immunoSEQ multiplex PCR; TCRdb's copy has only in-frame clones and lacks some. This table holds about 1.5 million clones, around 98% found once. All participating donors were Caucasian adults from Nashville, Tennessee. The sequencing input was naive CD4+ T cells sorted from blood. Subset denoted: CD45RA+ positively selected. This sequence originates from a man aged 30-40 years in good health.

CDR3 residues: CASSVERQAINEKLFF. CDR3 coding DNA: TGTGCCAGCAGCGTAGAACGACAGGCGATTAATGAAAAACTGTTTTTT. The chain couples TRBV2 to TRBJ1-4; possibly TRBD1 for D (6 bases). The CDR3 extends over 16 amino acids. The germline V gene has CDR1 SNHLY and CDR2 FYNNEI. Trimming cost V 6 bases and J 4 bases, with 18 bases left between them. The full variable domain, completed using reference TRBV2 and TRBJ1-4, is EPEVTQTPSHQVTQMGQEVILRCVPISNHLYFYWYRQILGQKVEFLVSFYNNEISEKSEIFDDQFSVERPDGSNFTLKIRSTKLEDSAMYFCASSVERQAINEKLFFGSGTQLSVL.